This T cell receptor beta chain came from a study of PD-1 blockade in classical Hodgkin lymphoma. Whole-study findings and limits: CD4+ but not CD8+ TCR diversity rose significantly by C4D1. For complete responders, baseline diversity was comparable to that of newly diagnosed patients. Before treatment, TCR diversity in newly diagnosed patients was reportedly lower than in healthy donors.

The V end was cut by 5 bases, the J end by 1 base, with 5 bases between. There are 12 residues in the CDR3. Germline CDR1 is LNHDA and CDR2 is SQIVND (reference sequence). This clone was counted a few times. Its antigen remains unidentified. Following autologous stem cell transplantation, relapse occurred in every patient, and exposure to brentuximab vedotin varied. Best response was recorded as complete response, partial response or progressive disease. TCRdb keeps only in-frame clones here, not all; method: immunoSEQ multiplex PCR. Found here are tens of thousands of clones, 88% of them singletons; the top ten hold about 8.9%.

The rearrangement joins TRBV19 to TRBJ1-1; no clear D gene. The receptor comes from a human donor with classical Hodgkin lymphoma. Sequencing was performed on peripheral blood mononuclear cells (PBMCs), taken at baseline. CDR3 loop: CASSWWNTEAFF. CDR3 DNA sequence: TGTGCCAGTAGTTGGTGGAACACTGAAGCTTTCTTT.